The present T cell receptor (beta chain) was sequenced within a study of cytomegalovirus exposure and HLA in healthy donors. Study-wide points: An Asian-associated ancestry cluster reportedly showed fewer N-insertions than the approximately 660-donor mean in a later analysis. Across donors, presence/absence analyses took sequencing depth to be roughly uniform.

Germline CDR1 reads LGHNA; CDR2 reads YNFKEQ. The ends were cut back, 3 bases at V and 2 bases at J, with 15 bases in the middle. This CDR3 spans 16 amino acids. About this clone: Its specificity is not known.

Researchers ran the PCR with 60 Vbeta and 13 Jbeta primers. TCRdb keeps only in-frame clones here, not all; method: immunoSEQ multiplex PCR. The sample has tens of thousands of clones, 79% seen once. The receptor comes from a man younger than 45 in good health and CMV-seronegative. The sequencing sample was made of PBMCs. This chain connects TRBV4-2 to TRBJ2-3; the D gene is possibly TRBD2 (6 bases). The CDR3 region has the DNA TGTGCCAGCAGCCATGACCTTTGGGGGGTCACAGATACGCAGTATTTT. It encodes CASSHDLWGVTDTQYF.